This TCR beta chain is from a study of T-cell memory formation after mild COVID-19. About the research overall: The TCR clusters were mostly specific to one donor. General study points: Clones contracting across day 15 to 85 had a balanced CD4/CD8 profile; later expanding clones leaned CD4+. What remained unconfirmed was the SARS-CoV-2 specificity of second-wave clones peaking on day 37. Researchers report contracting CD4+ clones mostly in CM and EM, with CD8+ clones in EMRA.

This clonotype was seen at least ten times. The antigen is undetermined. TCRdb processed the 5' RACE reads anew with MiXCR; each CDR3 protein has one entry. This sample yields about half a million distinct CDR3 sequences, of which about 18% are seen a single time; more than 9% belongs to the top ten. This CDR3 has 18 residues. Germline values: CDR1 MNHEY, CDR2 SVGAGI. The trim removed 6 bases at V and 4 bases at J, leaving 14 bases unmatched. This chain uses TRBV6-5 with TRBJ2-3, with 12 bases lining up with TRBD2. The sequenced material came from PBMCs or a T cell subset sorted from them (not recorded which). The origin of this receptor is an adult woman who had mild COVID-19 (a few samples of this study predate the infection). Cell type and time point are not known. CDR3 amino acids: CASRVLAGGFPGADTQYF. The CDR3 region has the DNA TGTGCCAGCAGGGTACTAGCGGGAGGTTTCCCGGGGGCAGATACGCAGTATTTT.